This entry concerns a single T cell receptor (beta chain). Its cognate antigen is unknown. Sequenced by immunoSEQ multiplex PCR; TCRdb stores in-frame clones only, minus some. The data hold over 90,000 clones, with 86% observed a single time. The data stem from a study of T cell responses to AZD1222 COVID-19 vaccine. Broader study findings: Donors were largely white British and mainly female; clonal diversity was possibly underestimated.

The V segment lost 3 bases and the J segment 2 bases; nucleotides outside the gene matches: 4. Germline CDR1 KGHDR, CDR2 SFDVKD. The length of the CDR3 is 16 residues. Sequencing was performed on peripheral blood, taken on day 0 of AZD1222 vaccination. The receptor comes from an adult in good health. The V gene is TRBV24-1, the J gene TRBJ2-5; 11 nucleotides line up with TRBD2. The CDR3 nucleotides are TGTGCCACCAGTGATCTTCTAGCGGGGGGTCAAGAGACCCAGTACTTC. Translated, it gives CATSDLLAGGQETQYF.